Listed below are T cell receptor beta chains from one sample, sequenced in a study of T cells in pancreatic ductal adenocarcinoma. Here immunoSEQ multiplex PCR was the method, and the copy in TCRdb shows in-frame clones only, minus some. The sample holds approximately 97,000 clones; over 90% are singletons and the top ten take about 3%. The specimen sequenced was PBMCs. The source of these receptors is a human donor with pancreatic ductal adenocarcinoma. CDR3s include the opening cysteine and the closing phenylalanine or tryptophan. The D gene is left open where the match is weak. The size of a clone is reported for some rows only, either as once, few or many, or as a class for expanded clones.

abundance	v_gene	j_gene	d_gene	CDR3aa	CDR3nt
-	TRBV5-1	TRBJ1-1	-	CASSLAGNTEAFF	TGCGCCAGCAGCTTGGCAGGGAACACTGAAGCTTTCTTT
once	TRBV11-2	TRBJ1-1	-	CASSPQEGNTEAFF	TGTGCCAGCAGTCCCCAGGAGGGGAACACTGAAGCTTTCTTT
-	TRBV5-4	TRBJ2-1	-	CASRIGVGGSYNEQFF	TGTGCCAGCAGAATAGGGGTCGGGGGCTCCTACAATGAGCAGTTCTTC
-	TRBV2	TRBJ1-4	TRBD1	CASSRTGLNEKLFF	TGTGCCAGCAGTAGGACAGGGCTGAATGAAAAACTGTTTTTT
-	TRBV27	TRBJ1-2	TRBD1	CASSTRTGADGYTF	TGTGCCAGCAGTACCCGGACAGGGGCTGATGGCTACACCTTC
-	TRBV11-3	TRBJ2-2	-	CASSLGVGELFF	TGTGCCAGCAGCTTGGGAGTGGGGGAGCTGTTTTTT
-	TRBV5-8	TRBJ2-7	TRBD1	CASSLGQGNEQYF	TGTGCCAGCAGCTTGGGACAGGGAAACGAGCAGTACTTC
-	TRBV10-3	TRBJ2-1	-	CAAKAGPGDEQFF	TGTGCCGCCAAGGCGGGCCCCGGCGATGAGCAGTTCTTC
-	TRBV11-2	TRBJ2-3	-	CASSLGHTDTQYF	TGTGCCAGCAGCTTAGGGCACACAGATACGCAGTATTTT
-	TRBV7-3	TRBJ2-3	TRBD2	CASSLSLAGGGDTQYF	TGTGCCAGCAGCTTAAGCCTAGCGGGAGGAGGGGATACGCAGTATTTT
-	TRBV11-1	TRBJ2-2	TRBD2	CASSLARGLAGVAAGELFF	TGTGCCAGCAGCTTAGCTAGGGGGCTAGCGGGAGTGGCGGCCGGGGAGCTGTTTTTT
-	TRBV30	TRBJ2-2	-	CAWSGGSGLIHTGELFF	TGTGCCTGGAGTGGAGGTTCTGGACTAATACACACCGGGGAGCTGTTTTTT
-	TRBV19	TRBJ2-2	TRBD2	CASSWSGRDPGELFF	TGTGCCAGTAGTTGGAGCGGGAGGGATCCCGGGGAGCTGTTTTTT
-	TRBV10-3	TRBJ1-1	-	CATTDSTNTEAFF	TGTGCCACTACGGACAGCACGAACACTGAAGCTTTCTTT
-	TRBV5-1	TRBJ2-7	-	CASSSTGRAGLYEQYF	TGCGCCAGCAGCTCAACAGGGAGGGCCGGTTTATACGAGCAGTACTTC
once	TRBV11-2	TRBJ2-5	-	CASSTYIQETQYF	TGTGCCAGCAGCACTTATATCCAAGAGACCCAGTACTTC
-	TRBV5-6	TRBJ1-4	TRBD1	CASSITGAANEKLFF	TGTGCCAGCAGCATTACAGGGGCCGCTAATGAAAAACTGTTTTTT
-	TRBV5-4	TRBJ2-2	TRBD2	CASSLAIAGGITGELFF	TGTGCCAGCAGCTTGGCTATAGCGGGAGGGATCACCGGGGAGCTGTTTTTT
once	TRBV4-2	TRBJ2-7	TRBD2	CASSRGGRAYEQYF	TGTGCCAGCAGCCGGGGCGGGAGGGCCTACGAGCAGTACTTC
-	TRBV7-2	TRBJ2-7	-	CASSPPSYEQYF	TGTGCCAGCAGCCCCCCTAGCTACGAGCAGTACTTC
once	TRBV13	TRBJ1-3	TRBD1	CASSEGQGARGNTIYF	TGTGCCAGCAGCGAGGGACAGGGGGCGCGGGGAAACACCATATATTTT
-	TRBV2	TRBJ2-2	TRBD2	CASTGLANTGELFF	TGTGCCAGCACCGGACTAGCGAACACCGGGGAGCTGTTTTTT
-	TRBV28	TRBJ2-5	TRBD1	CASSVPTGLETQYF	TGTGCCAGCAGTGTCCCGACAGGGTTAGAGACCCAGTACTTC
-	TRBV5-6	TRBJ1-1	TRBD1	CASSPERGTGQGSHTEAFF	TGTGCCAGCAGCCCAGAGAGAGGAACGGGACAGGGATCTCACACTGAAGCTTTCTTT
-	TRBV19	TRBJ2-3	-	CASSIAHTDTQYF	TGTGCCAGTAGTATAGCCCATACAGATACGCAGTATTTT
-	TRBV11-2	TRBJ2-1	-	CASMQGVSYNEQFF	TGTGCCAGCATGCAGGGTGTAAGCTACAATGAGCAGTTCTTC
-	TRBV2	TRBJ2-1	TRBD2	CASSVASGSYEQFF	TGTGCCAGCAGTGTGGCTAGCGGGAGCTATGAGCAGTTCTTC
-	TRBV7-9	TRBJ2-5	TRBD1	CASSNEQGARETQYF	TGTGCCAGCAGCAACGAACAGGGGGCAAGAGAGACCCAGTACTTC
once	TRBV28	TRBJ2-7	TRBD2	CASSSGLAGVEQYF	TGTGCCAGCAGTTCGGGACTAGCGGGAGTCGAGCAGTACTTC
-	TRBV28	TRBJ1-3	-	CASSLGLVGNTIYF	TGTGCCAGCAGTTTGGGGCTAGTGGGAAACACCATATATTTT